These 25 T cell receptor beta chains originate from one sample sequenced in a study of T cell responses to AZD1222 COVID-19 vaccine. Clones were sequenced by immunoSEQ multiplex PCR, and TCRdb holds only the in-frame ones, with some missing. The repertoire includes approximately 100,000 clones, about 83% of them detected once, and approximately 3% sits in the top ten. Sequences were derived from peripheral blood, sampled on day 0 of AZD1222 vaccination. These receptors came from an adult in good health.

The rearrangement joins TRBV4-1 to TRBJ1-6; D unclear. Per germline, CDR1 MGHRA and CDR2 YSYEKL. V shed 0 bases and J shed 6 bases, with 15 bases lying between them. CDR3 length equals 17 residues. CDR3 in amino acids: CASSQDAAARFNSPLHF. The CDR3 region has the DNA TGCGCCAGCAGCCAAGATGCGGCGGCCCGTTTTAATTCACCCCTCCACTTT.

This chain connects TRBV28 to TRBJ1-3; the D is unclear. V lost 5 bases to trimming and J lost 0 bases, with 11 bases between them. The CDR3 runs 15 residues. The germline V gene has CDR1 MDHEN and CDR2 SYDVKM. The chain's CDR3 is CASSPPVDSGNTIYF. The CDR3 bases are TGTGCCAGCAGTCCTCCTGTGGACTCTGGAAACACCATATATTTT.

The table lists this clone with a few counts. V and J are TRBV11-2 and TRBJ2-7; 9 nucleotides agree with TRBD1. This CDR3 has 15 residues. The germline CDR1 and CDR2 sequences are SGHAT and FQNNGV. After removal of 1 base from V and 7 bases from J, the junction contained 8 bases not matched to a gene. Here the CDR3 reads CASSLVGTGSEEQYF. CDR3 nucleotides: TGTGCCAGCAGCTTAGTTGGGACAGGGTCGGAAGAGCAGTACTTC.

The chain links TRBV5-1 to TRBJ2-2; TRBD1 agrees at 7 bases. Germline V gives CDR1 SGHRS, CDR2 YFSETQ. V lost 4 bases to trimming and J lost 0 bases; unmatched junction nucleotides: 6. There are 16 residues in the CDR3. The CDR3 is CASSETGSANTGELFF. In DNA form, the CDR3 reads TGCGCCAGCAGCGAGACAGGGTCCGCGAACACCGGGGAGCTGTTTTTT.

CDR3 sequence: CASSFLGPISSYEQYF. CDR3 DNA: TGTGCCAGCAGCTTTCTAGGACCAATTAGCTCCTACGAGCAGTACTTC. The chain links TRBV7-2 to TRBJ2-7; D not certain. V was cut by 3 bases and J by 0 bases, with 15 bases left in between. CDR1 and CDR2 from the germline V gene are SGHTA and FQGNSA. The length of the CDR3 is 16 residues.

The chain combines TRBV11-2 with TRBJ2-5; no clear D. The CDR3 runs to 11 residues. V was pared by 6 bases and J by 4 bases, with 6 bases between. Germline V CDR1 and CDR2: SGHAT, FQNNGV. CDR3 in amino acids: CASSWGETQYF. The CDR3 nucleotides read TGTGCCAGCAGTTGGGGAGAGACCCAGTACTTC.

V and J are TRBV28 and TRBJ2-3, with 8 bases matching TRBD2. Germline CDR1 MDHEN, CDR2 SYDVKM. V gave up 3 bases and J gave up 4 bases; unmatched junction bases: 3. This CDR3 region has 14 residues. CDR3 in amino acids: CASSFIGGADTQYF. CDR3 nucleotide sequence: TGTGCCAGCAGTTTTATCGGGGGGGCAGATACGCAGTATTTT.

This chain uses TRBV5-4 with TRBJ2-1; 7 nucleotides match TRBD2. In germline, CDR1 is SGHNT, CDR2 YYREEE (reference sequence). The trim removed 4 bases at V and 8 bases at J, leaving 12 bases unmatched. The CDR3 has 15 residues. CDR3 loop: CASSTTGRGMDEQFF. The CDR3 DNA reads as TGTGCCAGCAGCACCACCGGGCGGGGGATGGATGAGCAGTTCTTC.

The chain couples TRBV19 to TRBJ1-5, with 7 bases aligning to TRBD1. CDR3 length equals 15 residues. V shed 4 bases, J shed 3 bases, and the junction held 6 bases outside the gene matches. Per the germline V gene, CDR1 is LNHDA and CDR2 is SQIVND (reference sequence). CDR3 protein: CASSTWTGDNQPQHF. The CDR3 nucleotides are TGTGCCAGTAGTACCTGGACAGGAGACAATCAGCCCCAGCATTTT.

The chain links TRBV6-5 to TRBJ1-5; D may be TRBD1 (5 bases). Deletions cut 2 bases from V and 7 bases from J, with 15 bases between. The CDR3 loop spans 15 amino acids. Germline CDR1 is MNHEY and CDR2 is SVGAGI. CDR3 region: CASSYQWGGEQPQHF. CDR3 DNA sequence: TGTGCCAGCAGTTACCAATGGGGGGGAGAACAGCCCCAGCATTTT.

This clone was observed a single time. The chain links TRBV7-8 to TRBJ2-7; TRBD1 matches at 8 bases. The CDR3 loop spans 14 amino acids. The V and J ends lost 5 bases and 6 bases, in that order; junction bases with no gene match: 9. CDR1 SGHVS and CDR2 FQNEAQ come from the germline V gene. The CDR3 is CASSADRALGEQYF. DNA of the CDR3: TGTGCCAGCAGCGCGGACAGGGCCCTAGGCGAGCAGTACTTC.

The rearrangement uses TRBV7-2 and TRBJ2-1; D unclear. The V end lost 6 bases, the J end lost 0 bases, and 18 bases lay between the germline ends. This CDR3 has 17 residues. Looked up from germline, CDR1 is SGHTA and CDR2 is FQGNSA. Here the CDR3 DNA reads TGTGCCAGCAGACAACCAGCTGACCCGAGCTCCTACAATGAGCAGTTCTTC. Protein sequence: CASRQPADPSSYNEQFF. The full variable domain, its missing parts supplied by reference TRBV7-2 and TRBJ2-1, is GAGVSQSPSNKVTEKGKDVELRCDPISGHTALYWYRQSLGQGLEFLIYFQGNSAPDKSGLPSDRFSAERTGGSVSTLTIQRTQQEDSAVYLCASRQPADPSSYNEQFFGPGTRLTVL.

The chain combines TRBV28 with TRBJ1-5, with D tentatively TRBD1 (5 bases). The V and J ends lost 3 bases and 4 bases respectively, with 16 bases between them. The germline V gene has CDR1 MDHEN and CDR2 SYDVKM. The CDR3 contains 16 residues. The CDR3 is CASSLKIHRKNQPQHF. In DNA, the CDR3 is TGTGCCAGCAGTTTGAAGATCCACAGGAAAAATCAGCCCCAGCATTTT.

V is TRBV9 and J is TRBJ1-4, with D tentatively TRBD1 (6 bases). Per germline, CDR1 SGDLS and CDR2 YYNGEE. With 2 bases removed from V and 8 bases from J, the gap between germline ends came to 16 bases. This CDR3 comprises 15 residues. The CDR3 sequence: CASSVAGARKEKLFF. CDR3 nucleotides: TGTGCCAGCAGCGTTGCAGGGGCCAGGAAGGAAAAACTGTTTTTT. The full variable domain, completed using reference TRBV9 and TRBJ1-4, is DSGVTQTPKHLITATGQRVTLRCSPRSGDLSVYWYQQSLDQGLQFLIQYYNGEERAKGNILERFSAQQFPDLHSELNLSSLELGDSALYFCASSVAGARKEKLFFGSGTQLSVL.

The chain has TRBV7-2 and TRBJ1-6, with unresolved D. V lost 2 bases to trimming and J lost 10 bases, with 15 bases between them. CDR1 SGHTA and CDR2 FQGNSA come from the germline V gene. CDR3 size: 15 residues. The CDR3 is CASSLRPEWGSPLHF. The CDR3 bases are TGTGCCAGCAGCTTACGGCCGGAGTGGGGATCACCCCTCCACTTT.

V gene TRBV18 combines with J gene TRBJ1-5; possibly TRBD1 for D (5 bases). Trimming pared 6 bases from V and 2 bases from J, leaving 14 bases between. Germline CDR1 is KGHSH and CDR2 is LQKENI. This CDR3 is built from 15 residues. The CDR3 loop is CASSRLGDGNQPQHF. For the CDR3, the DNA is TGTGCCAGCTCGCGGTTGGGGGATGGCAATCAGCCCCAGCATTTT. Full variable domain (outside the CDR3, taken from reference TRBV18 and TRBJ1-5): NAGVMQNPRHLVRRRGQEARLRCSPMKGHSHVYWYRQLPEEGLKFMVYLQKENIIDESGMPKERFSAEFPKEGPSILRIQQVVRGDSAAYFCASSRLGDGNQPQHFGDGTRLSIL.

This chain joins TRBV10-3 and TRBJ2-3; TRBD2 agrees at 10 bases. Germline trimming cut 3 bases from V and 2 bases from J; bases unmatched to any gene: 5. Germline V gene data show CDR1 as ENHRY and CDR2 as SYGVKD. The CDR3 extends over 16 amino acids. CDR3 in amino acids: CAISDLAGASTDTQYF. The CDR3 region has the DNA TGTGCCATCAGTGACCTAGCGGGGGCCTCCACAGATACGCAGTATTTT.

The gene calls are TRBV10-3 and TRBJ1-3; D remains unclear. The ends were cut back, 2 bases at V and 4 bases at J, with 3 bases in the middle. Germline loops: CDR1 ENHRY, CDR2 SYGVKD. The CDR3 extends over 12 amino acids. Written as DNA, the CDR3 is TGTGCCATCAGTGAGACCGGAAACACCATATATTTT. Protein sequence: CAISETGNTIYF.

V is TRBV3-1 (or the pseudogene TRBV3-2) and J is TRBJ2-7; no reliable D call. The CDR3 is 14 residues long. The V and J ends lost 0 bases and 0 bases respectively, with 6 bases between them. CDR1 is LGHDT, CDR2 YNNKEL, per germline (reference sequence). The CDR3 here is CASSQDRFSYEQYF. The CDR3, as DNA: TGTGCCAGCAGCCAAGACCGGTTCTCCTACGAGCAGTACTTC.

The chain links TRBV19 to TRBJ2-1, with D perhaps matching TRBD1 (6 bases). V lost 5 bases to trimming and J lost 4 bases, with 9 bases between them. Germline CDR1 LNHDA, CDR2 SQIVND (reference sequence). This CDR3 has 13 residues. The CDR3 spells CASSLGQYNEQFF. The CDR3 DNA is TGTGCCAGTAGTCTCGGACAGTACAATGAGCAGTTCTTC.

This chain uses TRBV24-1 with TRBJ2-1; D perhaps matches TRBD2 (6 bases). CDR1 is KGHDR, CDR2 SFDVKD, per germline. The CDR3 has 16 amino acids. The ends were cut back, 1 base at V and 5 bases at J, with 14 bases in the middle. CDR3 loop: CATSDLRRGKHNEQFF. CDR3 nucleotides: TGTGCCACCAGTGATTTAAGGCGGGGAAAACACAATGAGCAGTTCTTC.

This clone was detected once. This chain uses TRBV6-5 with TRBJ2-5; D not certain. CDR3 length: 13 amino acids. Germline V lookup: CDR1 MNHEY, CDR2 SVGAGI. V lost 5 bases to trimming and J lost 9 bases, with 16 bases between them. CDR3 nucleotide sequence: TGTGCCAGCAGTCGCTTTGGCCCCGAGGCCCAGTACTTC. Translation: CASSRFGPEAQYF.

The V gene is TRBV7-2, the J gene TRBJ2-3; 12 bases fit TRBD2. The CDR3 runs 15 residues. The ends lost 2 bases at V and 3 bases at J; junction bases unmatched: 0. The germline V gene encodes CDR1 SGHTA and CDR2 FQGNSA. In DNA form, the CDR3 reads TGTGCCAGCAGCTTAACTAGCGGGGGGACAGATACGCAGTATTTT. Its translation is CASSLTSGGTDTQYF.

The V gene is TRBV5-1, the J gene TRBJ2-7; D gene ambiguous. V dropped 0 bases and J dropped 3 bases, with 13 bases sitting between them. The CDR3 runs 15 residues. Germline CDR1 SGHRS, CDR2 YFSETQ. The CDR3 DNA reads TGCGCCAGCAGCTTGGGCACTTTCCTTAGCTACGAGCAGTACTTC. Its translation: CASSLGTFLSYEQYF.

This sequence joins TRBV12-3 or TRBV12-4 and TRBJ1-2; D remains unclear. Trimming stripped 6 bases from V and 3 bases from J, with 8 bases between. The CDR3 length is 12 residues. CDR3 loop: CASSWEHYGYTF. The DNA of the CDR3 is TGTGCCAGCAGCTGGGAGCACTATGGCTACACCTTC.